These 12 T cell receptor beta chains were sequenced from one sample in a study of blood T cell repertoires in COVID-19. The assay was immunoSEQ multiplex PCR, and TCRdb's table has in-frame clones only and misses some. The data show around 380,000 clones, 81% seen once. The specimen sequenced was peripheral blood. These receptors all come from a human donor with acute or convalescent COVID-19. The donor label of this sample is uncertain.

The chain links TRBV19 to TRBJ2-7, with D tentatively TRBD2 (5 bases). Trimming took off 5 bases at V and 0 bases at J, with 17 bases between the two ends. The CDR3 runs 16 residues. Germline V gene lookup returns CDR1 LNHDA and CDR2 SQIVND (reference sequence). Written as DNA, the CDR3 is TGTGCCAGTAGTGGGAGAAGCCGGACGTACTCCTACGAGCAGTACTTC. The encoded protein is CASSGRSRTYSYEQYF.

This rearrangement joins TRBV10-3 to TRBJ1-2; 10 bases are a match to TRBD1. The CDR3 totals 15 residues. The germline gives CDR1 ENHRY, CDR2 SYGVKD. V lost 5 bases to trimming and J lost 5 bases; unmatched junction nucleotides: 8. The CDR3 here is CAISPSTGGGYGYTF. In DNA, the CDR3 is TGTGCCATCAGTCCCTCGACAGGGGGCGGATATGGCTACACCTTC.

The J gene is TRBJ2-3, the V gene TRBV3-1 (or the pseudogene TRBV3-2); 12 positions match TRBD2. This CDR3 contains 15 residues. The germline V gene has CDR1 LGHDT and CDR2 YNNKEL (reference sequence). V was clipped by 3 bases and J by 6 bases; unmatched bases: 4. This CDR3 reads CASSHLTSGGDTQYF. CDR3 in DNA: TGTGCCAGCAGCCACCTAACTAGCGGGGGGGATACGCAGTATTTT.

V is TRBV11-2 and J is TRBJ2-7; TRBD2 aligns across 7 bases. The J segment lost 6 bases and the V segment lost 3 bases, leaving 14 bases of the junction unmatched. This CDR3 has 16 residues. CDR1 SGHAT and CDR2 FQNNGV come from the germline V gene. CDR3 residues: CASSLETGGKGSEQYF. DNA for the CDR3: TGTGCCAGCAGCTTGGAAACGGGAGGTAAAGGCTCCGAGCAGTACTTC.

The V gene is TRBV5-1, the J gene TRBJ2-2; 7 nucleotides match TRBD2. Germline CDR1 and CDR2: SGHRS and YFSETQ. The V gene end was trimmed by 7 bases and the J gene end by 7 bases; junction bases not matched to a gene: 10. The CDR3 loop spans 14 amino acids. The CDR3 reads CASARGEPSGELFF. CDR3 DNA: TGCGCCAGCGCTCGGGGGGAGCCCAGCGGGGAGCTGTTTTTT.

The J gene is TRBJ2-1, the V gene TRBV3-1 (or the pseudogene TRBV3-2), with 9 bases lining up with TRBD2. The CDR3 has 15 residues. Per the germline V gene, CDR1 is LGHDT and CDR2 is YNNKEL (reference sequence). V dropped 4 bases and J dropped 3; count of bases not matched to a gene: 4. The DNA of the CDR3 is TGTGCCAGCAGCCGCACTAGCGGGTTCTACAATGAGCAGTTCTTC. It encodes CASSRTSGFYNEQFF.

The CDR3 loop is CASSSSVLYGYTF. The CDR3 coding sequence is TGTGCCAGCAGTTCCTCTGTACTCTATGGCTACACCTTC. The chain employs TRBV28 and TRBJ1-2, with unresolved D. The V gene's germline CDR1 is MDHEN and CDR2 SYDVKM. The CDR3 has 13 amino acids. The V end lost 4 bases, the J end lost 4 bases, and 10 bases lay between the germline ends.

The chain couples TRBV11-1 to TRBJ2-3, with a possible D match to TRBD2 (6 bases). CDR1 and CDR2 from the germline V gene are SGHAT and FQDESV (reference sequence). This CDR3 comprises 16 residues. The V and J ends lost 3 bases and 0 bases respectively, with 13 bases between them. CDR3 protein: CASSFFAGSSTDTQYF. Written as DNA, the CDR3 is TGTGCCAGCAGCTTCTTTGCGGGGTCTAGCACAGATACGCAGTATTTT.

This clone turned up a few times. The CDR3 loop is CASGPGGGAYNEQFF. DNA of the CDR3: TGTGCCAGCGGTCCGGGTGGGGGCGCCTACAATGAGCAGTTCTTC. The chain couples TRBV7-9 to TRBJ2-1, with a tentative D call TRBD1 (6 bases). This CDR3 is 15 amino acids long. Trimming took 8 bases from V and 2 from J, leaving 16 bases between them. The germline gives CDR1 SEHNR, CDR2 FQNEAQ (reference sequence).

The rearrangement links TRBV3-1 (or the pseudogene TRBV3-2) to TRBJ2-7; a weak D match, TRBD2 (6 bases). The germline V gene encodes CDR1 LGHDT and CDR2 YNNKEL (reference sequence). The CDR3 contains 16 residues. V dropped 0 bases and J dropped 4 bases, with 16 bases sitting between them. CDR3 bases: TGTGCCAGCAGCCAAGATTCAGGAGGGAGTCATTACGAGCAGTACTTC. Protein sequence: CASSQDSGGSHYEQYF.

The V call is TRBV5-1, the J call TRBJ1-1, with D possibly matching TRBD1 (5 bases). Germline lookup yields CDR1 SGHRS and CDR2 YFSETQ. V shed 4 bases and J shed 0 bases, with 13 bases lying between them. This CDR3 region has 15 residues. The CDR3 coding sequence is TGCGCCAGCAGCCCGTTCACAGGTCTGAACACTGAAGCTTTCTTT. Protein product: CASSPFTGLNTEAFF.

Worth noting for this clone: Other DNA sequences from this sample encode an identical CDR3 as well. The chain carries TRBV9 and TRBJ2-2, with D hard to call. V was cut by 2 bases and J by 5 bases, with 4 bases left in between. The CDR3 sequence is 12 residues long. Germline CDR1 and CDR2: SGDLS and YYNGEE. The CDR3 loop reads CASSVFTGELFF. Written as DNA, the CDR3 is TGTGCCAGCAGCGTCTTTACCGGGGAGCTGTTTTTT. Supplemented by reference TRBV9 and TRBJ2-2, the full variable domain reads DSGVTQTPKHLITATGQRVTLRCSPRSGDLSVYWYQQSLDQGLQFLIQYYNGEERAKGNILERFSAQQFPDLHSELNLSSLELGDSALYFCASSVFTGELFFGEGSRLTVL.